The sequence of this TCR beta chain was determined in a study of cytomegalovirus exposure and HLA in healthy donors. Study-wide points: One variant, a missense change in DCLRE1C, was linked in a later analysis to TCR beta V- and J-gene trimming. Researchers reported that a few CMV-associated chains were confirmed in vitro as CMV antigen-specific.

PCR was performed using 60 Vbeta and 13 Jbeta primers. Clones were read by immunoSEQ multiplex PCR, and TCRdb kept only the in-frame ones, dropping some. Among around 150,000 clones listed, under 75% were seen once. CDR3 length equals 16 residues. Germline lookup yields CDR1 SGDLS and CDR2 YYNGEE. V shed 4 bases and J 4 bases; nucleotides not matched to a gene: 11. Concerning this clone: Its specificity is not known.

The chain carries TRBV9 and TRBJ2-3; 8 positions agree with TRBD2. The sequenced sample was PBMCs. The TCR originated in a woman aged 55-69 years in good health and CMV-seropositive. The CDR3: CASSLTSGRGADTQYF. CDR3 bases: TGTGCCAGCAGCCTAACAAGCGGGAGAGGAGCAGATACGCAGTATTTT.